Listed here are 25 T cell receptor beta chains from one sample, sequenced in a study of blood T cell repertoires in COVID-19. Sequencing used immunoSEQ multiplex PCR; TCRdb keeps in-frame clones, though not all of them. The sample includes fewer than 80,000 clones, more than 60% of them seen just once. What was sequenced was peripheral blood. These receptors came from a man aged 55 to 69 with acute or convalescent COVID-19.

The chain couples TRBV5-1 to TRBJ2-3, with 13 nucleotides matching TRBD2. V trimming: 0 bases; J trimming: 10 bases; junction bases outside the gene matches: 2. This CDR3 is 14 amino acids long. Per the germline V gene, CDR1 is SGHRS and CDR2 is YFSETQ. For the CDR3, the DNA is TGCGCCAGCAGCTTGGGACTAGCGGGAGGAGCGCAGTATTTT. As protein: CASSLGLAGGAQYF.

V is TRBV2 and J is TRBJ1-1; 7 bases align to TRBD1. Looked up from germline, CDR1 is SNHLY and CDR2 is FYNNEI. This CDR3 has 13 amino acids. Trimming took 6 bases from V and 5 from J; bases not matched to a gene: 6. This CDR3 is CASSADRETEAFF. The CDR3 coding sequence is TGTGCCAGCAGCGCAGACAGGGAGACTGAAGCTTTCTTT.

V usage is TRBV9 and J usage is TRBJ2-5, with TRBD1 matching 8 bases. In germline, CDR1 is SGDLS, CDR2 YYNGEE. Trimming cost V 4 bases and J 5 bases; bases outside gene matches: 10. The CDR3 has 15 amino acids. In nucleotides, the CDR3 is TGTGCCAGCAGCACGGGACAGGACAGCCGGGAGACCCAGTACTTC. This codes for CASSTGQDSRETQYF. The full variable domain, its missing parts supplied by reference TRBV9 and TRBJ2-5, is DSGVTQTPKHLITATGQRVTLRCSPRSGDLSVYWYQQSLDQGLQFLIQYYNGEERAKGNILERFSAQQFPDLHSELNLSSLELGDSALYFCASSTGQDSRETQYFGPGTRLLVL.

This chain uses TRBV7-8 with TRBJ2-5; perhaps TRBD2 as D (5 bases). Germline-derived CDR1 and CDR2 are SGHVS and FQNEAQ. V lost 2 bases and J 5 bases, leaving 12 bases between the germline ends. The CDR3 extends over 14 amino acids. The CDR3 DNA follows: TGTGCCAGCAGCTTATGGCGGGCCGGGGAGACCCAGTACTTC. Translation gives CASSLWRAGETQYF.

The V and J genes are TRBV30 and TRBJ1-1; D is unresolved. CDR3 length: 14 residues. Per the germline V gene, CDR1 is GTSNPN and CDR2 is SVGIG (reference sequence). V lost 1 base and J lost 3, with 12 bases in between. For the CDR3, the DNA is TGTGCCTGGAGTGGAACAGTTCCATACACTGAAGCTTTCTTT. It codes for CAWSGTVPYTEAFF.

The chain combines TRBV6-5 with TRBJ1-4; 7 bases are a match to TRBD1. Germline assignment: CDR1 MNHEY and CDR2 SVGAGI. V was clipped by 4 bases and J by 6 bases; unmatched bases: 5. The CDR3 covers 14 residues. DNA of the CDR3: TGTGCCAGCAGTTCGACAGGGCGGTATGAAAAACTGTTTTTT. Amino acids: CASSSTGRYEKLFF.

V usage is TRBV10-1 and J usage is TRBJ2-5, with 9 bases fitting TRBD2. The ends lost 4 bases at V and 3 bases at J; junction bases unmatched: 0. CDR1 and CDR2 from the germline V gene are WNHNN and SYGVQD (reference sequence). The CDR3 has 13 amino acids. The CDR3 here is CASSASGEETQYF. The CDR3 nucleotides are TGCGCCAGCAGTGCTAGCGGGGAAGAGACCCAGTACTTC.

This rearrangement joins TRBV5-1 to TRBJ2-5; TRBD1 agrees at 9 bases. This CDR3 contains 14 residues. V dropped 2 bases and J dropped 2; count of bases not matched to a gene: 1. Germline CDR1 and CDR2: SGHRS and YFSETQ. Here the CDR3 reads CASSFGTGQETQYF. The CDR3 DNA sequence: TGCGCCAGCAGCTTCGGGACAGGGCAAGAGACCCAGTACTTC.

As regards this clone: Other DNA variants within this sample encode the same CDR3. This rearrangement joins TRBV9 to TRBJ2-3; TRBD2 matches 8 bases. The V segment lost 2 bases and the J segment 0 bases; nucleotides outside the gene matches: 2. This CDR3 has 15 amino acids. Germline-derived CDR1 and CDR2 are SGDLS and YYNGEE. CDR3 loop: CASSVSGASTDTQYF. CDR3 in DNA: TGTGCCAGCAGCGTTAGCGGGGCTAGCACAGATACGCAGTATTTT. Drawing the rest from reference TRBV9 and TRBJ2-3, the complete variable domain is DSGVTQTPKHLITATGQRVTLRCSPRSGDLSVYWYQQSLDQGLQFLIQYYNGEERAKGNILERFSAQQFPDLHSELNLSSLELGDSALYFCASSVSGASTDTQYFGPGTRLTVL.

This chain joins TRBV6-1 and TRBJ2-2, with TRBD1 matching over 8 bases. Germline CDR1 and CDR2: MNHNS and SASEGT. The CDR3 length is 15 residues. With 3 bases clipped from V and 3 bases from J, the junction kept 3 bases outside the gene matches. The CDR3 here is CASSDRGRDTGELFF. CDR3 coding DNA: TGTGCCAGCAGTGACAGGGGGCGCGACACCGGGGAGCTGTTTTTT.

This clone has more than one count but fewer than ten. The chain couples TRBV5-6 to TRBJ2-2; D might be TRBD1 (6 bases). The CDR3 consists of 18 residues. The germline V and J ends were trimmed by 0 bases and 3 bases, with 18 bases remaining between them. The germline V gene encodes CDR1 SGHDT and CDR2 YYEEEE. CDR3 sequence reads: CASSLVLGTRGHTGELFF. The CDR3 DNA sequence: TGTGCCAGCAGCTTGGTGTTGGGAACCAGGGGCCACACCGGGGAGCTGTTTTTT. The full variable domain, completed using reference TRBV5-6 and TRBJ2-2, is DAGVTQSPTHLIKTRGQQVTLRCSPKSGHDTVSWYQQALGQGPQFIFQYYEEEERQRGNFPDRFSGHQFPNYSSELNVNALLLGDSALYLCASSLVLGTRGHTGELFFGEGSRLTVL.

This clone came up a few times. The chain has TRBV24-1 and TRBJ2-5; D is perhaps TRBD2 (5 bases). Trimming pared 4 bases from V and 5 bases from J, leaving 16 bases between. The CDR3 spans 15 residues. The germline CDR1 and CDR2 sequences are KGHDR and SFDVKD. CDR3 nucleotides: TGTGCCACCAGTGAGGCGGCCGGAGGAGCGGAGACCCAGTACTTC. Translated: CATSEAAGGAETQYF.

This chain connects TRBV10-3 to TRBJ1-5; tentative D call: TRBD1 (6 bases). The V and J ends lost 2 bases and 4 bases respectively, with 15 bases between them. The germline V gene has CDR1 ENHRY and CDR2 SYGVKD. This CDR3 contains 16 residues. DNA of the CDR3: TGTGCCATCAGTGAGACCCCCGGGACACCAAATCAGCCCCAGCATTTT. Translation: CAISETPGTPNQPQHF.

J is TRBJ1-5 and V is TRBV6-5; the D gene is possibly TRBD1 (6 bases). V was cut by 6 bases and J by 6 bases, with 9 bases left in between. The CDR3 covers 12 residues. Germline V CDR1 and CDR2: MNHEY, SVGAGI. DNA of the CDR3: TGTGCCAGCAGAACAGGGTCTCAGCCCCAGCATTTT. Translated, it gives CASRTGSQPQHF.

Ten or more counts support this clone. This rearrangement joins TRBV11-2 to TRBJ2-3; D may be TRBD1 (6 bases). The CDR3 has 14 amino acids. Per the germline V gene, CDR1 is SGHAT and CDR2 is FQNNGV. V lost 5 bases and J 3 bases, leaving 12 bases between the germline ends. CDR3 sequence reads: CASSENRDTDTQYF. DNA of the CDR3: TGTGCCAGCAGCGAAAACAGGGATACAGATACGCAGTATTTT.

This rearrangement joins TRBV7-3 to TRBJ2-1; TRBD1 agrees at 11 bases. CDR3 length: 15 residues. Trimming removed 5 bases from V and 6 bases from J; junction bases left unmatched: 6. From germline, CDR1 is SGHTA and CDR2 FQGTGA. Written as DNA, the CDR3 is TGTGCCAGCAGCCCCAGGACAGGGGGCTTCAATGAGCAGTTCTTC. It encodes CASSPRTGGFNEQFF.

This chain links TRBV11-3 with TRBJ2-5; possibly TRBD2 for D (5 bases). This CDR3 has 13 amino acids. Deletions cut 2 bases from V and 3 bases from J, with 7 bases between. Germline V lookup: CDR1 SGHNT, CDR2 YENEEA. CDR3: CASSLNGEETQYF. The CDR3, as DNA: TGTGCCAGCAGCTTAAACGGGGAAGAGACCCAGTACTTC.

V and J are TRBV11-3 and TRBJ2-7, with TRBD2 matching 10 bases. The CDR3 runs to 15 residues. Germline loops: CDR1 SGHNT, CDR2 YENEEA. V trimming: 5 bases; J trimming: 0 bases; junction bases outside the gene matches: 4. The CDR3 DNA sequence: TGTGCCAGCAGCCTCTCTAGCGGGGGCTCCTACGAGCAGTACTTC. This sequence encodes CASSLSSGGSYEQYF. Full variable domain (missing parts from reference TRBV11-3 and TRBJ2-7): EAGVVQSPRYKIIEKKQPVAFWCNPISGHNTLYWYLQNLGQGPELLIRYENEEAVDDSQLPKDRFSAERLKGVDSTLKIQPAELGDSAVYLCASSLSSGGSYEQYFGPGTRLTVT.

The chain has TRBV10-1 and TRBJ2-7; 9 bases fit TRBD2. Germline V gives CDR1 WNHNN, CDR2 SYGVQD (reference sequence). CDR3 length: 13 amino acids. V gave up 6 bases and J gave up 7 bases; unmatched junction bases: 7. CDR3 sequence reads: CASSARLADEQYF. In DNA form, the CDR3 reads TGCGCCAGCAGCGCTAGACTAGCGGATGAGCAGTACTTC.

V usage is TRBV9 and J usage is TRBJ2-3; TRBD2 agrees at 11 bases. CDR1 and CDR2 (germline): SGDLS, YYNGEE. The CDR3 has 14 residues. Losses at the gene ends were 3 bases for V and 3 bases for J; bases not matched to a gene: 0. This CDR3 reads CASSGLAGTDTQYF. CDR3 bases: TGTGCCAGCAGCGGACTAGCGGGGACAGATACGCAGTATTTT.

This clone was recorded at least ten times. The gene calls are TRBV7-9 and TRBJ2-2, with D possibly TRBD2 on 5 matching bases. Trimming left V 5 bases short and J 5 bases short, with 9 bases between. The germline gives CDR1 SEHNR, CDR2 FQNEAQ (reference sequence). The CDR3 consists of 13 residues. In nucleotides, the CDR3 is TGTGCCAGCAGCCCGACGGGGACCGGGGAGCTGTTTTTT. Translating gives CASSPTGTGELFF.

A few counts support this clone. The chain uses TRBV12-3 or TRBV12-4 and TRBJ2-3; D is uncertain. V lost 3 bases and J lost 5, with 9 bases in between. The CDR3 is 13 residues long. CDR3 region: CASSLELEDTQYF. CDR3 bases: TGTGCCAGCAGTTTGGAGCTGGAAGATACGCAGTATTTT.

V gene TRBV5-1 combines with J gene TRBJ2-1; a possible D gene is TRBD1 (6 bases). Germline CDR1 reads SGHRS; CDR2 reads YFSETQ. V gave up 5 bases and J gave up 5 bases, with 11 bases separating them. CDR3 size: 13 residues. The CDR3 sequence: CASRADSNNEQFF. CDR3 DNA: TGCGCCAGCAGAGCGGACAGCAACAATGAGCAGTTCTTC.

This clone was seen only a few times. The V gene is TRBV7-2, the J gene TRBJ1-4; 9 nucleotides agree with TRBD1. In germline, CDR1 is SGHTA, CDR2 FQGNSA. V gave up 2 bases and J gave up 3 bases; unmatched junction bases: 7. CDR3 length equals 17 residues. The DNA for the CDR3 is TGTGCCAGCAGCTTATTTTGGACAGGGGACTCTAATGAAAAACTGTTTTTT. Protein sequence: CASSLFWTGDSNEKLFF.

The CDR3 loop reads CAWSVGRGRTDTQYF. CDR3 nucleotide sequence: TGTGCCTGGAGTGTAGGCCGGGGGAGGACAGATACGCAGTATTTT. The chain has TRBV30 and TRBJ2-3; a possible D gene is TRBD2 (6 bases). Trimming shortened V by 0 bases and J by 3 bases, and 13 bases separated the two germline ends. Germline V gene lookup returns CDR1 GTSNPN and CDR2 SVGIG (reference sequence). The CDR3 covers 15 residues.